The 10 T cell receptor beta chains presented below share a single source sample, sequenced in a study of OX40 agonist ivuxolimab in advanced cancers. Sequencing was performed with immunoSEQ multiplex PCR; in TCRdb, only in-frame clones are kept and a portion is missing. The repertoire holds about 64,000 clones, with about four fifths as singletons. The sequenced sample was CD4+ or CD8+ T cells sorted from blood, obtained in a trial of the OX40 agonist ivuxolimab. All receptors derive from an adult with an advanced solid tumor such as melanoma, head and neck, liver or kidney cancer.

Worth noting for this clone: The CDR3 does not close with the conserved phenylalanine or tryptophan, likely indicating a read error. This rearrangement joins TRBV9 to TRBJ1-2; D gene ambiguous. The germline V and J ends were trimmed by 5 bases and 6 bases, with 14 bases remaining between them. The CDR3 runs to 13 residues. Germline CDR1 reads SGDLS; CDR2 reads YYNGEE. The CDR3 sequence is CASSAYSLDGYTL. The CDR3, as DNA: TGTGCCAGCAGTGCCTACTCGTTGGATGGCTACACCCTC.

V usage is TRBV19 and J usage is TRBJ1-5; a weak D match, TRBD1 (5 bases). The CDR3 consists of 14 residues. Deletions cut 3 bases from V and 5 bases from J, with 11 bases between. Germline V gene lookup returns CDR1 LNHDA and CDR2 SQIVND (reference sequence). CDR3: CASSIGGWDQPQHF. The CDR3 region has the DNA TGTGCCAGTAGTATTGGGGGGTGGGATCAGCCCCAGCATTTT. Looking up the rest from reference TRBV19 and TRBJ1-5 gives the full variable domain: DGGITQSPKYLFRKEGQNVTLSCEQNLNHDAMYWYRQDPGQGLRLIYYSQIVNDFQKGDIAEGYSVSREKKESFPLTVTSAQKNPTAFYLCASSIGGWDQPQHFGDGTRLSIL.

The chain carries TRBV2 and TRBJ1-3, with 9 bases fitting TRBD1. CDR1 is SNHLY and CDR2 is FYNNEI in the germline V gene. The CDR3 covers 15 residues. Trimming removed 7 bases from V and 3 bases from J; junction bases left unmatched: 7. The CDR3 loop is CASKGTGLGGNTIYF. CDR3 bases: TGTGCCAGCAAAGGGACAGGGTTGGGTGGAAACACCATATATTTT. The complete variable domain, with remaining parts taken from reference TRBV2 and TRBJ1-3, reads EPEVTQTPSHQVTQMGQEVILRCVPISNHLYFYWYRQILGQKVEFLVSFYNNEISEKSEIFDDQFSVERPDGSNFTLKIRSTKLEDSAMYFCASKGTGLGGNTIYFGEGSWLTVV.

The chain has TRBV29-1 and TRBJ2-7, with D hard to call. The CDR3 consists of 15 residues. Germline CDR1 reads SQVTM; CDR2 reads ANQGSEA. The ends were cut back, 2 bases at V and 2 bases at J, with 16 bases in the middle. CDR3 in amino acids: CSVESGIVGAYEQYF. CDR3 nucleotide sequence: TGCAGCGTTGAATCAGGAATTGTCGGAGCCTACGAGCAGTACTTC.

The rearrangement uses TRBV4-3 and TRBJ1-6, with TRBD1 matching 8 bases. There are 14 residues in the CDR3. Germline assignment: CDR1 LGHNA and CDR2 YSLEER. V gave up 4 bases and J gave up 8 bases; unmatched junction bases: 4. In DNA form, the CDR3 reads TGCGCCAGCAGCCCCGGACAGGGTTATTCACCCCTCCACTTT. Amino acids: CASSPGQGYSPLHF.

The rearrangement joins TRBV27 to TRBJ2-6; D unclear. The V gene lost 4 bases and the J gene lost 3 bases, with 4 bases spanning the gap. CDR3 length: 13 residues. The germline V gene has CDR1 MNHEY and CDR2 SMNVEV (reference sequence). As DNA, the CDR3 is TGTGCCAGCAGTTGGCGTGGGGCCAACGTCCTGACTTTC. Protein sequence: CASSWRGANVLTF.

The sample holds a few counts of this clone. This chain connects TRBV2 to TRBJ1-2; weak D call: TRBD1 (6 bases). Germline values: CDR1 SNHLY, CDR2 FYNNEI. The CDR3 sequence is 14 residues long. With 7 bases removed from V and 3 bases from J, the gap between germline ends came to 15 bases. CDR3 protein: CASNRDGDHYGYTF. The CDR3 coding sequence is TGTGCCAGCAACAGGGACGGCGATCACTATGGCTACACCTTC.

In this sample, this clone turned up once. The chain has TRBV28 and TRBJ1-2, with D perhaps matching TRBD1 (5 bases). Trimming removed 3 bases at V and 4 bases at J, with 12 bases between. The length of the CDR3 is 14 residues. Germline values: CDR1 MDHEN, CDR2 SYDVKM. CDR3 residues: CASSLMGVGYGYTF. Here the CDR3 DNA reads TGTGCCAGCAGTTTGATGGGGGTAGGCTATGGCTACACCTTC.

The chain is built from TRBV6-5 and TRBJ1-5; D call uncertain. Trimming took 10 bases from V and 9 from J, leaving 16 bases between them. The CDR3 is 12 amino acids. Germline V gene sequence: CDR1 MNHEY, CDR2 SVGAGI. The CDR3 DNA reads TGTGCCACCCAGCAGGCTATGGGGCCCCAGCATTTT. Its translation is CATQQAMGPQHF.

CDR3 sequence reads: CASSLGGGGTDTQYF. The CDR3 region has the DNA TGTGCCAGCAGCTTGGGGGGCGGGGGCACAGATACGCAGTATTTT. The chain links TRBV5-4 to TRBJ2-3; maybe TRBD2 (6 bases). The CDR3 runs to 15 residues. V was cut by 0 bases and J by 1 base, with 9 bases left in between. Germline V CDR1 and CDR2: SGHNT, YYREEE (reference sequence).